This T cell receptor beta chain was sequenced for a study of blood T cell repertoires in COVID-19. Turning to the study itself: Sites across the United States, Italy and Spain contributed samples from acute and convalescent COVID-19. In each case, the material was cDNA or gDNA derived from T cells, B-cell-depleted T cells, or PBMCs.

V lost 0 bases and J 0 bases, leaving 8 bases between the germline ends. Germline CDR1 is SGHRS and CDR2 is YFSETQ. This CDR3 comprises 15 residues. In the source study's methods: Amplification of reference gene primers was used by the study to estimate nucleated cell counts. Sequencing was performed with immunoSEQ multiplex PCR; in TCRdb, only in-frame clones are kept and a portion is missing. The V and J calls and clone size come from that table; D and trimming were worked out from the DNA. The sample consists of 65,000 to 95,000 clones, 60% to 75% of them appearing once. The gene calls are TRBV5-1 and TRBJ2-3; unclear D gene. Sequencing was done on a sample of peripheral blood. The receptor comes from a man aged 45-65 years with active or convalescent COVID-19. CDR3 amino acids: CASSLVPRSTDTQYF. CDR3 in DNA: TGCGCCAGCAGCTTGGTTCCCAGGAGCACAGATACGCAGTATTTT.